Listed below are T cell receptor beta chains from one sample, sequenced in a study of CXCR3 chemokines and chemotherapy response in bladder cancer. TCRdb reprocessed the PCR reads via MiXCR and lists one record per CDR3 protein. The table has about 9,000 distinct CDR3 sequences, roughly 23% seen once. The specimen was taken from a patient whose treatment included neoadjuvant chemotherapy. The receptors were gathered from a human donor with bladder cancer that did not respond to neoadjuvant chemotherapy. Each CDR3 is given with its conserved first and last residue. The D gene is left open where the match is weak. Clone size is shown for a subset of rows, as once, few, many or a class of expanded clone.

J gene: TRBJ1-3
clone size: NA
D gene: NA
V gene: TRBV30
CDR3 DNA: TGTGCCTGGAGTCCTACGGGTTTAAGGAACACCATATATTTT
CDR3 protein: CAWSPTGLRNTIYF

J gene: TRBJ2-3
clone size: many
D gene: TRBD2
V gene: TRBV27
CDR3 DNA: TGTGCCAGCAGTTCCTTAGCGGGGGGTTACACAGATACGCAGTATTTT
CDR3 protein: CASSSLAGGYTDTQYF

J gene: TRBJ2-6
clone size: many
D gene: NA
V gene: TRBV20-1
CDR3 DNA: TGCAGTGCTAGACAGGTGATGGTGGACTCTGGGGCCAACGTCCTGACTTTC
CDR3 protein: CSARQVMVDSGANVLTF

J gene: TRBJ2-1
clone size: medium-sized
D gene: TRBD2
V gene: TRBV6-1
CDR3 DNA: TGTGCCAGCAGTGAAGGGTACAGCCTAGCGGGGCTCTCCTACAATGAGCAGTTCTTC
CDR3 protein: CASSEGYSLAGLSYNEQFF

J gene: TRBJ2-5
clone size: many
D gene: NA
V gene: TRBV18
CDR3 DNA: TGTGCCAGCTCACCAAGGCCCTCGGAGAGGGAGACCCAGTACTTC
CDR3 protein: CASSPRPSERETQYF

J gene: TRBJ1-5
clone size: many
D gene: NA
V gene: TRBV6-6
CDR3 DNA: TGTGCCAGCTACAGGGTGGGAAGTGATTATAGCAATCAGCCCCAGCATTTT
CDR3 protein: CASYRVGSDYSNQPQHF

J gene: TRBJ2-3
clone size: NA
D gene: TRBD2
V gene: TRBV7-3
CDR3 DNA: TGTGCCAGCAGCTTAAGCAGCGGGGGGGCGAAAGATACGCAGTATTTT
CDR3 protein: CASSLSSGGAKDTQYF

J gene: TRBJ2-3
clone size: NA
D gene: NA
V gene: TRBV18
CDR3 DNA: TGTGCCAGCTCACCGAGGGGGCAGGGAGGGGATACGCAGTATTTT
CDR3 protein: CASSPRGQGGDTQYF

J gene: TRBJ2-1
clone size: many
D gene: TRBD2
V gene: TRBV20-1
CDR3 DNA: TGCAGTGCGTTTAGCGGGGTCACCTACAATGAGCAGTTCTTC
CDR3 protein: CSAFSGVTYNEQFF

J gene: TRBJ2-1
clone size: NA
D gene: TRBD2
V gene: TRBV10-1
CDR3 DNA: TGCGCCAGCAGTGAGTCTAGGACTAGCGGGGGGGCTAAGGTTGGGCAGTTCTTC
CDR3 protein: CASSESRTSGGAKVGQFF

J gene: TRBJ1-6
clone size: many
D gene: NA
V gene: TRBV7-9
CDR3 DNA: TGTGCCAGCAGCTTAGTGGTGGATTCACCCCTCCACTTT
CDR3 protein: CASSLVVDSPLHF

J gene: TRBJ1-5
clone size: many
D gene: NA
V gene: TRBV12-5
CDR3 DNA: TGTGCTAGCGCCACCCGGGAGTCTCTCTCGACCCAGCATTTT
CDR3 protein: CASATRESLSTQHF

J gene: TRBJ1-4
clone size: medium-sized
D gene: NA
V gene: TRBV11-2
CDR3 DNA: TGTGCCAGCAGCCGGACTGGGTTAGGGGAAAAACTGTTTTTT
CDR3 protein: CASSRTGLGEKLFF

J gene: TRBJ2-5
clone size: medium-sized
D gene: TRBD2
V gene: TRBV6-2/TRBV6-3
CDR3 DNA: TGTGCCAGCAGTTACGGGGGGGCCCAGTACTTC
CDR3 protein: CASSYGGAQYF

J gene: TRBJ1-6
clone size: medium-sized
D gene: NA
V gene: TRBV6-2/TRBV6-3
CDR3 DNA: TGTGCCAGCACTGAGGGAATGACACCCCTCCACTTT
CDR3 protein: CASTEGMTPLHF

J gene: TRBJ2-3
clone size: NA
D gene: TRBD2
V gene: TRBV9
CDR3 DNA: TGTGCCAGCAGCACCCTGACTAGCGGGGCGACAGATACGCAGTATTTT
CDR3 protein: CASSTLTSGATDTQYF

J gene: TRBJ1-1
clone size: medium-sized
D gene: NA
V gene: TRBV7-2
CDR3 DNA: TGTGCCAGCAGCTTACAGATGAACACTGAAGCTTTCTTT
CDR3 protein: CASSLQMNTEAFF

J gene: TRBJ1-6
clone size: medium-sized
D gene: NA
V gene: TRBV5-4
CDR3 DNA: TGTGCCAGCAGCCCTCCGGGCAATAATTCACCCCTCCACTTT
CDR3 protein: CASSPPGNNSPLHF

J gene: TRBJ1-6
clone size: medium-sized
D gene: NA
V gene: TRBV30
CDR3 DNA: TGTGCCTGGACAGTTAATAATTCACCCCTCCACTTT
CDR3 protein: CAWTVNNSPLHF

J gene: TRBJ1-1
clone size: medium-sized
D gene: NA
V gene: TRBV19
CDR3 DNA: TGTGCCAGTAGTACTAGCCCCTGGGACGCTTTCTTT
CDR3 protein: CASSTSPWDAFF

J gene: TRBJ2-7
clone size: medium-sized
D gene: TRBD1
V gene: TRBV10-3
CDR3 DNA: TGTGCCATCAGTGAGTCGGGGACAGTTAAGGACGAGCAGTACTTC
CDR3 protein: CAISESGTVKDEQYF

J gene: TRBJ1-4
clone size: many
D gene: TRBD1
V gene: TRBV6-2/TRBV6-3
CDR3 DNA: TGTGCCAGCAGACCCGGGACAGGGAACGAAAAACTGTTTTTT
CDR3 protein: CASRPGTGNEKLFF

J gene: TRBJ2-7
clone size: NA
D gene: NA
V gene: TRBV19
CDR3 DNA: TGTGCCTGCGCCGGGACCGCGGCCTACGAGCAGTACTTC
CDR3 protein: CACAGTAAYEQYF

J gene: TRBJ1-5
clone size: many
D gene: NA
V gene: TRBV5-4
CDR3 DNA: TGTGCCAGCAGCTTGGAGGGAGGGAACCAGCCCCAGCATTTT
CDR3 protein: CASSLEGGNQPQHF

J gene: TRBJ2-2
clone size: NA
D gene: TRBD1
V gene: TRBV13
CDR3 DNA: TGTGCCAGCAGCTTAGAGGGGGCTCCCGGGGAGCTGTTTTTT
CDR3 protein: CASSLEGAPGELFF

J gene: TRBJ1-4
clone size: many
D gene: NA
V gene: TRBV20-1
CDR3 DNA: TGCAGTGCTAGAGATAGGCTTAATGAAAAACTGTTTTTT
CDR3 protein: CSARDRLNEKLFF

J gene: TRBJ1-2
clone size: NA
D gene: TRBD1
V gene: TRBV6-5
CDR3 DNA: TGTGCCAGCAGCGGACAGGGGAGAGGAGGCTACACCTTC
CDR3 protein: CASSGQGRGGYTF

J gene: TRBJ1-5
clone size: many
D gene: NA
V gene: TRBV6-5
CDR3 DNA: TGTGCCAGCAGCAGGGCTGGGCAGCCCCAGCATTTT
CDR3 protein: CASSRAGQPQHF

J gene: TRBJ1-2
clone size: few
D gene: NA
V gene: TRBV9
CDR3 DNA: TGTGCCAGCAGCCCCCAGGGGTCAAAGAGGCTGAACTATGGCTACACCTTC
CDR3 protein: CASSPQGSKRLNYGYTF